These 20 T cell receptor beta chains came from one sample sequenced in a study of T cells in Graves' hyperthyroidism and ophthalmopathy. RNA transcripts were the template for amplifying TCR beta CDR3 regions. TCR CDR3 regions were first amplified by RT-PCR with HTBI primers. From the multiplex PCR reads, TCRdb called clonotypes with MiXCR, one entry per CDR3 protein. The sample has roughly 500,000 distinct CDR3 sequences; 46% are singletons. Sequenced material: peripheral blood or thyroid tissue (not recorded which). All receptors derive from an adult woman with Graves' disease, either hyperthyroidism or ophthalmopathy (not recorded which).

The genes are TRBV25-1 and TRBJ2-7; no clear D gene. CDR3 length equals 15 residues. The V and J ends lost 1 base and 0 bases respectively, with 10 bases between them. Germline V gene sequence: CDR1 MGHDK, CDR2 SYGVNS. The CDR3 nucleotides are TGTGCCAGCAGTGAATTGGAGAACGACTCCTACGAGCAGTACTTC. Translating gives CASSELENDSYEQYF.

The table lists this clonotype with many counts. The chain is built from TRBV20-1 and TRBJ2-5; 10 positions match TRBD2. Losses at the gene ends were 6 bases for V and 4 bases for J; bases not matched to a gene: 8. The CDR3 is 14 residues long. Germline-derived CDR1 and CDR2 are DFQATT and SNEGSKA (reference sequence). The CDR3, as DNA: TGCAGTGCCAGGAGGGCTAGCGGGAGAGAGACCCAGTACTTC. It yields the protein CSARRASGRETQYF.

The CDR3: CASSPGDIYEQYF. The CDR3 coding sequence is TGTGCCAGCAGTCCGGGAGACATCTACGAGCAGTACTTC. This chain uses TRBV2 with TRBJ2-7; possibly TRBD2 for D (6 bases). The CDR3 is made up of 13 amino acids. Looked up from germline, CDR1 is SNHLY and CDR2 is FYNNEI. V lost 5 bases to trimming and J lost 3 bases, with 11 bases between them.

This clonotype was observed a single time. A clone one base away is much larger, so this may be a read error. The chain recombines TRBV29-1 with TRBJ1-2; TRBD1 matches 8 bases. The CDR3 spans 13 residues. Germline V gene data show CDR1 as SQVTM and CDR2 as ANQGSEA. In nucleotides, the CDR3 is TGCAGCGTTGAACCGGACAGGGACTATGGCCACACCTTC. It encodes CSVEPDRDYGHTF.

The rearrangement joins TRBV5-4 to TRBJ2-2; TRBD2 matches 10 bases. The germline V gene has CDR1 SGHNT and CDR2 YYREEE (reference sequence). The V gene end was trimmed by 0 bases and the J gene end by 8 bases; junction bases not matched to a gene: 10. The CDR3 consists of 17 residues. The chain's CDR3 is CASSLASPAGGSGELFF. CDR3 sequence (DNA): TGTGCCAGCAGCTTGGCGAGTCCAGCGGGAGGGTCAGGGGAGCTGTTTTTT.

The CDR3 bases are TGTGCCATCAGTGCTTATGGGGGGAACACTGAAGCTTTCTTT. Its protein product is CAISAYGGNTEAFF. The chain has TRBV10-3 and TRBJ1-1, with D possibly matching TRBD1 (5 bases). Trimming left V 4 bases short and J 1 base short, with 10 bases between. In germline, CDR1 is ENHRY, CDR2 SYGVKD. There are 14 residues in the CDR3.

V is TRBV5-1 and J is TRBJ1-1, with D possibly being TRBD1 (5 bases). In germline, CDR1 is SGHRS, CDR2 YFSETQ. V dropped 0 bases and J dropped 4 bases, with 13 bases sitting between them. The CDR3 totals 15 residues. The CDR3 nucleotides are TGCGCCAGCAGCTTGGGGGACGCCCGTGGCACTGAAGCTTTCTTT. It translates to CASSLGDARGTEAFF.

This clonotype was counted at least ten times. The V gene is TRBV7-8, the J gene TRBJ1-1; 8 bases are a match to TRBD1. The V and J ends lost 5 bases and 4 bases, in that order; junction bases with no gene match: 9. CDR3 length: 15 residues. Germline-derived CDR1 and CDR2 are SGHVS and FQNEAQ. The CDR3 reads CASSPQGTGFTEAFF. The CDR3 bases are TGTGCCAGCAGCCCCCAAGGGACAGGCTTCACTGAAGCTTTCTTT. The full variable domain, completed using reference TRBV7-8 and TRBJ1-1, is GAGVSQSPRYKVAKRGQDVALRCDPISGHVSLFWYQQALGQGPEFLTYFQNEAQLDKSGLPSDRFFAERPEGSVSTLKIQRTQQEDSAVYLCASSPQGTGFTEAFFGQGTRLTVV.

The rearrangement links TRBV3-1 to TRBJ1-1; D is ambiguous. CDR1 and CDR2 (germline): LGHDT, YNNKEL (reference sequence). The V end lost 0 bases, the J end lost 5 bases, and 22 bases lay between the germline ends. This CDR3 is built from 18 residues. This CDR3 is CASSQDLRFDPRGTEAFF. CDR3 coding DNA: TGTGCCAGCAGCCAAGATCTCAGATTCGACCCAAGAGGGACTGAAGCTTTCTTT.

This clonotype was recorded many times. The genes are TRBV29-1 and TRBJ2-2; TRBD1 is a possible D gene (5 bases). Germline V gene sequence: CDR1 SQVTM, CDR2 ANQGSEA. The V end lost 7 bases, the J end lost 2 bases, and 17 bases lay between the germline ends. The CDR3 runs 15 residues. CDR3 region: CSAIQGGSNTGELFF. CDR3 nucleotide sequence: TGCAGCGCAATCCAGGGTGGGTCAAACACCGGGGAGCTGTTTTTT.

CDR3 DNA: TGTGCCAGCAGTGCCGAAGTTGGGTCCCAGCATTTT. It translates to CASSAEVGSQHF. The chain combines TRBV2 with TRBJ1-5; no clear D. The CDR3 spans 12 residues. Germline V gene data show CDR1 as SNHLY and CDR2 as FYNNEI. The ends were cut back, 4 bases at V and 11 bases at J, with 12 bases in the middle. Variable domain in full (rest from reference TRBV2 and TRBJ1-5): EPEVTQTPSHQVTQMGQEVILRCVPISNHLYFYWYRQILGQKVEFLVSFYNNEISEKSEIFDDQFSVERPDGSNFTLKIRSTKLEDSAMYFCASSAEVGSQHFGDGTRLSIL.

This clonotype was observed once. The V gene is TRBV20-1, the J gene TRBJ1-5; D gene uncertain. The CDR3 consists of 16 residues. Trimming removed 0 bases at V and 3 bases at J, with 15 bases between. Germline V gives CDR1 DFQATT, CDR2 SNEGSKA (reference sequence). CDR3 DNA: TGCAGTGCTAGAGATAGGGTTTTGGGTGTCAATCAGCCCCAGCATTTT. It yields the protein CSARDRVLGVNQPQHF.

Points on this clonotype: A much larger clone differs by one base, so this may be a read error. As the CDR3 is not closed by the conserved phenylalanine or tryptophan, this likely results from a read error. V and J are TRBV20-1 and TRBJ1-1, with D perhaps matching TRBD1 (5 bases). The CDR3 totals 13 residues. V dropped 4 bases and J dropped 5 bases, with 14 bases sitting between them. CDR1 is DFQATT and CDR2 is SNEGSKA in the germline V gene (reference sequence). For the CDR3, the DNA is TGCAGTGCTAATTTAGGGGTTTTTACTGAAGCTTTCTCT. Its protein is CSANLGVFTEAFS.

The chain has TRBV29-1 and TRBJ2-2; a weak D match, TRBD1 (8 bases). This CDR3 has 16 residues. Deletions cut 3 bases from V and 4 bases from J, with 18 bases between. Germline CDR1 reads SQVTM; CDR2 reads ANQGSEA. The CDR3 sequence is CSVDTHRGGVTGELFF. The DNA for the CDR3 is TGCAGCGTTGACACCCACAGGGGGGGTGTCACCGGGGAGCTGTTTTTT.

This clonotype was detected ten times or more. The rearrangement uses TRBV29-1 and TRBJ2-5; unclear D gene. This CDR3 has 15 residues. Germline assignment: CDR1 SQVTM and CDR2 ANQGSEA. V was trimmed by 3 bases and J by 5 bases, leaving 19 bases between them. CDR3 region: CSVEPWADLRETQYF. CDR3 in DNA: TGCAGCGTTGAGCCCTGGGCAGACCTCCGGGAGACCCAGTACTTC. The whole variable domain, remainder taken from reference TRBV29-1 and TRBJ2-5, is SAVISQKPSRDICQRGTSLTIQCQVDSQVTMMFWYRQQPGQSLTLIATANQGSEATYESGFVIDKFPISRPNLTFSTLTVSNMSPEDSSIYLCSVEPWADLRETQYFGPGTRLLVL.

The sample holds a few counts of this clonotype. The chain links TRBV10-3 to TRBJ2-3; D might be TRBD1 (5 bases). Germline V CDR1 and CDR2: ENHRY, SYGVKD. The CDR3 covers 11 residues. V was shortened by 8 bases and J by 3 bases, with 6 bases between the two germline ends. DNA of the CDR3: TGTGCCATCGGGGCAACAGATACGCAGTATTTT. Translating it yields CAIGATDTQYF.

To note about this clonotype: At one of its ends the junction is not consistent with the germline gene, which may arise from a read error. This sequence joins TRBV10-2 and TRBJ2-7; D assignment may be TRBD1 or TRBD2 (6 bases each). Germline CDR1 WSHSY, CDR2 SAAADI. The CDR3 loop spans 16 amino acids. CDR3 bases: TGTGCCAGCAGTCCAGGGGCAGGGGAGGTTGGATACGAGCAGTACTTC. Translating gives CASSPGAGEVGYEQYF.

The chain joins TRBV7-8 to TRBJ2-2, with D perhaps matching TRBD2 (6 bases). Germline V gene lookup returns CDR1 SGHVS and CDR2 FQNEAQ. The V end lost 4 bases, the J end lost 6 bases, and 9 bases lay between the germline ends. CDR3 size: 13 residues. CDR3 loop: CASSYRGSGELFF. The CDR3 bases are TGTGCCAGCAGCTACCGGGGGTCCGGGGAGCTGTTTTTT.

CDR3 amino acids: CASLQNVRVYEQYF. CDR3 in DNA: TGTGCCAGCTTACAGAACGTCAGGGTGTACGAGCAGTACTTC. The rearrangement uses TRBV2 and TRBJ2-7; possibly TRBD1 for D (5 bases). Deletions cut 8 bases from V and 4 bases from J, with 18 bases between. Germline V CDR1 and CDR2: SNHLY, FYNNEI. CDR3 length: 14 residues. The complete variable domain, with remaining parts taken from reference TRBV2 and TRBJ2-7, reads EPEVTQTPSHQVTQMGQEVILRCVPISNHLYFYWYRQILGQKVEFLVSFYNNEISEKSEIFDDQFSVERPDGSNFTLKIRSTKLEDSAMYFCASLQNVRVYEQYFGPGTRLTVT.

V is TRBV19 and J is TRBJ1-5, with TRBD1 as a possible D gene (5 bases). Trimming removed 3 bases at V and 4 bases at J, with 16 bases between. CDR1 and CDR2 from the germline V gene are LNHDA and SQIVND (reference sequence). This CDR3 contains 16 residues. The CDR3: CASSIDSREGNQPQHF. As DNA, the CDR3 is TGTGCCAGTAGTATCGACTCCCGGGAGGGGAATCAGCCCCAGCATTTT.